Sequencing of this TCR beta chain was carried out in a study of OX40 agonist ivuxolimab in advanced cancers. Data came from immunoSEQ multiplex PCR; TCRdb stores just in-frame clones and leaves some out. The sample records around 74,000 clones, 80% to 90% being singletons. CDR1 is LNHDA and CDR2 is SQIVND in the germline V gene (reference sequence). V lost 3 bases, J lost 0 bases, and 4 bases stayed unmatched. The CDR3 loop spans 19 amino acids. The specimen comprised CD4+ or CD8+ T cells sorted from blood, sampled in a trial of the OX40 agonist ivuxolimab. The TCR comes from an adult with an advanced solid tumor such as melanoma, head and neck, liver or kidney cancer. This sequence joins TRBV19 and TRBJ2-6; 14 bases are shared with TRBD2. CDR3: CASSIWTSGRSSGANVLTF. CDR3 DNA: TGTGCCAGTAGTATCTGGACTAGCGGGAGGTCCTCTGGGGCCAACGTCCTGACTTTC.